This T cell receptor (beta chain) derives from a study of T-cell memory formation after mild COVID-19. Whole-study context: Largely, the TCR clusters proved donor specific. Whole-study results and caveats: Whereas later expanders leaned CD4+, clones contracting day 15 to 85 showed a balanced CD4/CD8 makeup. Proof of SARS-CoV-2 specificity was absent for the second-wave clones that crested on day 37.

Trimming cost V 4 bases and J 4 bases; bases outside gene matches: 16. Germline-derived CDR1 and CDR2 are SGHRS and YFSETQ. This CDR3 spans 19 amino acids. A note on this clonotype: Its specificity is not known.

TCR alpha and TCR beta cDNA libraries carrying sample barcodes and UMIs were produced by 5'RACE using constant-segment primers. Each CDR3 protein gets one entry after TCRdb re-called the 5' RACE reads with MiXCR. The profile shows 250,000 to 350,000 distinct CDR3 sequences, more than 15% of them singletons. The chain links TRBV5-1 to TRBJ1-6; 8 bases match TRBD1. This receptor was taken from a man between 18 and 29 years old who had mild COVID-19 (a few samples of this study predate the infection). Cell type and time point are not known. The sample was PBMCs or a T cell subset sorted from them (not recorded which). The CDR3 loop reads CASSRDRGPGGKYNSPLHF. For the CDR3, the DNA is TGCGCCAGCAGCCGCGACAGGGGCCCCGGGGGTAAATATAATTCACCCCTCCACTTT.